A single sample is the source of the 22 T cell receptor beta chains below, sequenced in a study of blood T cell repertoires in COVID-19. Sequencing was performed with immunoSEQ multiplex PCR; in TCRdb, only in-frame clones are kept and a portion is missing. Among about 210,000 clones, 70% to 90% were seen once, and the ten largest hold more than 4.5%. Sequencing was done on a sample of peripheral blood. Receptor source: a middle-aged woman with acute or convalescent COVID-19.

The chain recombines TRBV7-8 with TRBJ1-2; the match to TRBD1 covers 9 bases. V was pared by 3 bases and J by 4 bases, with 9 bases of the junction left unmatched. Germline CDR1 is SGHVS and CDR2 is FQNEAQ. The CDR3 is 16 residues long. The CDR3 here is CASSLRPPGQGYGYTF. The CDR3, as DNA: TGTGCCAGCAGCTTGAGACCCCCGGGACAGGGCTATGGCTACACCTTC.

The gene calls are TRBV18 and TRBJ2-1; TRBD1 is a possible D gene (6 bases). CDR1 is KGHSH, CDR2 LQKENI, per germline. The CDR3 is made up of 15 amino acids. V was cut by 0 bases and J by 7 bases, with 13 bases left in between. CDR3 region: CASSPPGGPINEQFF. CDR3 nucleotide sequence: TGTGCCAGCTCACCACCAGGGGGACCGATTAATGAGCAGTTCTTC.

V and J are TRBV2 and TRBJ1-5, with TRBD1 identical over 10 bases. J lost 6 bases, V lost 10 bases, and 6 bases had no gene match. The CDR3 loop spans 13 amino acids. Germline CDR1 is SNHLY and CDR2 is FYNNEI. The CDR3 loop is CATGQGVSQPQHF. The CDR3 coding sequence is TGTGCCACTGGACAGGGGGTATCTCAGCCCCAGCATTTT.

The chain couples TRBV19 to TRBJ1-1; possible D gene TRBD1, 6 bases. The CDR3 is 17 residues long. In germline, CDR1 is LNHDA, CDR2 SQIVND (reference sequence). Trimming cost V 3 bases and J 4 bases, with 21 bases left between them. This chain's CDR3 is CASSIRVGAARVTEAFF. The CDR3 coding sequence is TGTGCCAGTAGTATTCGGGTGGGGGCGGCTCGGGTCACTGAAGCTTTCTTT.

The V gene is TRBV27, the J gene TRBJ1-2, with D possibly matching TRBD1 (6 bases). This CDR3 is built from 16 residues. The germline gives CDR1 MNHEY, CDR2 SMNVEV (reference sequence). Between the trimmed V and J ends, which lost 2 bases and 7 bases, there was a span of 20 bases. CDR3: CASSLLGREGVGGYTF. CDR3 nucleotide sequence: TGTGCCAGCAGTTTACTTGGCCGGGAGGGGGTCGGTGGCTACACCTTC.

The rearrangement links TRBV3-1 (or the pseudogene TRBV3-2) to TRBJ2-1; 9 bases align to TRBD1. This CDR3 contains 15 residues. CDR1 and CDR2 from the germline V gene are LGHDT and YNNKEL (reference sequence). V dropped 4 bases and J dropped 6; count of bases not matched to a gene: 7. CDR3: CASSPDRGRGNEQFF. The CDR3 coding sequence is TGTGCCAGCAGCCCGGACAGGGGAAGGGGCAATGAGCAGTTCTTC.

This chain connects TRBV2 to TRBJ1-5; D not certain. The V end lost 4 bases, the J end lost 2 bases, and 12 bases lay between the germline ends. The germline V gene has CDR1 SNHLY and CDR2 FYNNEI. The CDR3 has 15 amino acids. The CDR3 DNA sequence: TGTGCCAGCAGTGCAGACAATCTGGGCAATCAGCCCCAGCATTTT. As protein: CASSADNLGNQPQHF.

The rearrangement uses TRBV9 and TRBJ1-2, with TRBD1 identical over 8 bases. This CDR3 is built from 14 residues. The V gene end was trimmed by 0 bases and the J gene end by 7 bases; junction bases not matched to a gene: 5. Per the germline V gene, CDR1 is SGDLS and CDR2 is YYNGEE. The CDR3 spells CASSVATTGGGYTF. CDR3 in DNA: TGTGCCAGCAGCGTAGCTACCACAGGGGGTGGCTACACCTTC.

This chain joins TRBV5-1 and TRBJ1-6; D gene ambiguous. CDR3 length: 14 amino acids. V was cut by 2 bases and J by 5 bases, with 8 bases left in between. Looked up from germline, CDR1 is SGHRS and CDR2 is YFSETQ. The CDR3 loop reads CASSFQINNSPLHF. CDR3 sequence (DNA): TGCGCCAGCAGCTTCCAGATTAATAATTCACCCCTCCACTTT.

This sequence joins TRBV3-1 (or the pseudogene TRBV3-2) and TRBJ1-2, with D possibly matching TRBD1 (5 bases). The CDR3 loop spans 19 amino acids. V was trimmed by 1 base and J by 0 bases, leaving 21 bases between them. Germline lookup yields CDR1 LGHDT and CDR2 YNNKEL (reference sequence). The CDR3 spells CASSQVRIGGDRANYGYTF. The CDR3 nucleotides read TGTGCCAGCAGCCAAGTTAGGATTGGAGGGGATAGAGCTAACTATGGCTACACCTTC.

This clone was detected once. The rearrangement links TRBV19 to TRBJ1-1; 9 nucleotides align to TRBD1. Trimming at V came to 4 bases and at J to 2 bases, leaving 8 bases not matched to a gene. The CDR3 runs 16 residues. Germline assignment: CDR1 LNHDA and CDR2 SQIVND (reference sequence). The CDR3 loop is CASSTGQGMVNTEAFF. CDR3 nucleotide sequence: TGTGCCAGTAGTACAGGACAGGGGATGGTAAACACTGAAGCTTTCTTT.

The gene calls are TRBV11-2 and TRBJ2-3, with a tentative D call TRBD2 (6 bases). The CDR3 length is 16 residues. Germline CDR1 SGHAT, CDR2 FQNNGV. V lost 2 bases and J lost 6, with 18 bases in between. In nucleotides, the CDR3 is TGTGCCAGCAGCTTAAGGCTAGCGCAGGTCGTGGATACGCAGTATTTT. Protein: CASSLRLAQVVDTQYF.

The CDR3 loop reads CASSQTGLRVDEQFF. CDR3 bases: TGCGCCAGCAGCCAAACAGGGCTGCGGGTCGATGAGCAGTTCTTC. The chain recombines TRBV4-1 with TRBJ2-1, with D maybe TRBD1 (6 bases). The germline CDR1 and CDR2 sequences are MGHRA and YSYEKL. The length of the CDR3 is 15 residues. V lost 2 bases and J 8 bases, leaving 16 bases between the germline ends.

The chain combines TRBV5-5 with TRBJ1-2; a weak D match, TRBD1 (6 bases). CDR1 SGHKS and CDR2 YYEKEE come from the germline V gene (reference sequence). V was shortened by 4 bases and J by 0 bases, with 10 bases between the two germline ends. The CDR3 is 14 residues long. The CDR3 DNA follows: TGTGCCAGCAGCGTAGGGGGAGCTAACTATGGCTACACCTTC. This gives the protein CASSVGGANYGYTF. The full variable domain, rest sourced from reference TRBV5-5 and TRBJ1-2, is DAGVTQSPTHLIKTRGQQVTLRCSPISGHKSVSWYQQVLGQGPQFIFQYYEKEERGRGNFPDRFSARQFPNYSSELNVNALLLGDSALYLCASSVGGANYGYTFGSGTRLTVV.

The chain links TRBV9 to TRBJ2-1, with D tentatively TRBD1 (6 bases). The CDR3 contains 14 residues. With 3 bases removed from V and 8 bases from J, the gap between germline ends came to 15 bases. CDR1 is SGDLS, CDR2 YYNGEE, per germline. The CDR3 here is CASSAAGDGHEQFF. CDR3 in DNA: TGTGCCAGCAGCGCCGCAGGGGATGGGCATGAGCAGTTCTTC. The full variable domain, its missing parts supplied by reference TRBV9 and TRBJ2-1, is DSGVTQTPKHLITATGQRVTLRCSPRSGDLSVYWYQQSLDQGLQFLIQYYNGEERAKGNILERFSAQQFPDLHSELNLSSLELGDSALYFCASSAAGDGHEQFFGPGTRLTVL.

Here the CDR3 DNA reads TGTGCCAGCTCGACAGGGCCAAGCTCTGGAAACACCATATATTTT. Its translation is CASSTGPSSGNTIYF. The rearrangement links TRBV6-5 to TRBJ1-3; 7 bases line up with TRBD1. V was clipped by 8 bases and J by 0 bases; unmatched bases: 7. This CDR3 region has 15 residues. Germline CDR1 and CDR2: MNHEY and SVGAGI.

This rearrangement joins TRBV6-5 to TRBJ1-2; perhaps TRBD1 as D (5 bases). The CDR3 length is 13 residues. Germline V gives CDR1 MNHEY, CDR2 SVGAGI. With 4 bases removed from V and 6 bases from J, the gap between germline ends came to 12 bases. CDR3 DNA sequence: TGTGCCAGCAGTTTAACGTGGGGCAATGGCTACACCTTC. Residues: CASSLTWGNGYTF.

V usage is TRBV4-1 and J usage is TRBJ1-2, with 9 bases fitting TRBD1. This CDR3 has 14 residues. Looked up from germline, CDR1 is MGHRA and CDR2 is YSYEKL. With 8 bases clipped from V and 4 bases from J, the junction kept 8 bases outside the gene matches. The CDR3 nucleotides are TGCGCCAGCGCTGGTGGGGGACAGGGCTATGGCTACACCTTC. Translating gives CASAGGGQGYGYTF.

This clone was found a few times. The chain joins TRBV20-1 to TRBJ2-3, with 13 bases fitting TRBD2. V lost 3 bases and J lost 6; bases outside the gene matches: 3. Germline V gene lookup returns CDR1 DFQATT and CDR2 SNEGSKA (reference sequence). The CDR3 is 14 residues long. CDR3 loop: CSASGLAGEDTQYF. The CDR3 DNA follows: TGCAGTGCTAGTGGACTAGCGGGGGAGGATACGCAGTATTTT.

V gene TRBV19 combines with J gene TRBJ2-5; 11 bases agree with TRBD2. This CDR3 contains 15 residues. V trimming: 3 bases; J trimming: 1 base; junction bases outside the gene matches: 1. Germline CDR1 LNHDA, CDR2 SQIVND (reference sequence). The CDR3, as DNA: TGTGCCAGTAGTATGACTAGCGGGATCCAAGAGACCCAGTACTTC. This sequence encodes CASSMTSGIQETQYF.

The chain links TRBV25-1 to TRBJ1-3; 8 positions match TRBD1. J gave up 8 bases and V 4 bases, and 4 bases lay outside the gene matches. The CDR3 is 13 residues long. CDR1 MGHDK and CDR2 SYGVNS come from the germline V gene. CDR3 coding DNA: TGTGCCAGCAGTGTTACAGGGGGAGACACCATATATTTT. It translates to CASSVTGGDTIYF.

This sequence joins TRBV7-7 and TRBJ2-3; D possibly corresponds to TRBD2 (5 bases). This CDR3 region has 12 residues. V shed 5 bases and J shed 6 bases, with 9 bases lying between them. Germline V gene data show CDR1 as SSHAT and CDR2 as FNYEAQ (reference sequence). CDR3 sequence reads: CASSPSGDTQYF. In nucleotides, the CDR3 is TGTGCCAGCAGCCCTTCGGGGGATACGCAGTATTTT.